This TCR beta chain came from a study of glioma-infiltrating T cells after dendritic cell vaccination. About the research overall: The vaccine used monocyte-derived dendritic cells pulsed overnight with autologous tumor lysate. Findings and caveats of the study: Estimated pretreatment TIL content predicted outcome after dendritic cell vaccination.

Selection required adequate fresh-frozen tumor tissue plus more than two years' survival data. TCRB CDR3 was amplified from 2 ug genomic DNA or less. Here immunoSEQ multiplex PCR was the method, and the copy in TCRdb shows in-frame clones only, minus some. Among 90,000 to 100,000 clones listed, approximately 81% were seen once. Points on this clone: Its antigen remains unknown.

The junction had 11 bases not matched to a gene; V was cut back by 3 bases and J by 12 bases. The germline CDR1 and CDR2 sequences are GTSNPN and SVGIG (reference sequence). The CDR3 is made up of 14 amino acids. The sequence was collected from a human donor with glioblastoma. The gene calls are TRBV30 and TRBJ2-7; 13 positions agree with TRBD2. Source: blood, taken before dendritic cell vaccination. CDR3: CAWSAGLAGLRGYF. The CDR3, as DNA: TGTGCCTGGAGCGCGGGACTAGCGGGGCTCCGGGGGTACTTC. Together with reference TRBV30 and TRBJ2-7, the CDR3 gives the full variable domain: SQTIHQWPATLVQPVGSPLSLECTVEGTSNPNLYWYRQAAGRGLQLLFYSVGIGQISSEVPQNLSASRPQDRQFILSSKKLLLSDSGFYLCAWSAGLAGLRGYFGPGTRLTVT.